This T cell receptor beta chain was sequenced for a study of blood T cell repertoires in COVID-19. Study-wide context: Samples of COVID-19 (acute and convalescent) were obtained from the United States, Italy and Spain. Sources were T cells, B-cell-depleted T cells, or PBMCs; the material itself was cDNA or gDNA.

The CDR3 covers 17 residues. CDR1 is MNHEY, CDR2 SMNVEV, per germline (reference sequence). After removal of 0 bases from V and 1 base from J, the junction contained 5 bases not matched to a gene. In the original analysis: From reference gene primer amplification, estimates of nucleated cell counts were derived. Using immunoSEQ multiplex PCR, the repertoire was profiled, and TCRdb retains in-frame clones only, with some absent. D and trimming were read from the DNA, whereas the V and J calls and clone size are those reported in that table. The profile shows over 300,000 clones, almost 90% of them singletons.

This chain connects TRBV27 to TRBJ2-7; 11 bases agree with TRBD2. The origin of this receptor is a man aged 18 to 30 with active or convalescent COVID-19. The sequenced sample was peripheral blood. The CDR3 loop reads CASSLSLGLAVSYEQYF. DNA of the CDR3: TGTGCCAGCAGTTTATCTTTGGGACTAGCGGTATCCTACGAGCAGTACTTC.